This is a list of T cell receptor beta chains from one sample in a study of T cells in localized non-small cell lung cancer. Sequenced by immunoSEQ multiplex PCR; TCRdb stores in-frame clones only, minus some. The sample carries 75,000 to 90,000 clones, approximately 84% recorded once. The material was peripheral blood, obtained before any cancer treatment. The receptor set was obtained from a man aged 40 to 70 with stage I lung adenocarcinoma. Each CDR3 is given with its conserved first and last residue. D genes are given only for firm matches. Size is omitted from some rows. Given values are once, few, many or a class for expanded clones.

v_call,clone_size,j_call,d_call,cdr3_nt,cdr3_aa
TRBV29-1,.,TRBJ1-2,TRBD1,TGCAGCGTTGATGGACAGGGAGGCTATGGCTACACCTTC,CSVDGQGGYGYTF
TRBV2,.,TRBJ2-7,TRBD1,TGTGCCAGCAGTATAGAGACAGGGTTAACCTACGAGCAGTACTTC,CASSIETGLTYEQYF
TRBV19,few,TRBJ2-5,TRBD2,TGTGCCAGTACCTCGGGGGGGGAGACCCAGTACTTC,CASTSGGETQYF
TRBV9,.,TRBJ2-7,TRBD2,TGTGCCAGCAGCGTAGCTCCTAGCGGGTCCTACGAGCAGTACTTC,CASSVAPSGSYEQYF
TRBV5-1,few,TRBJ1-1,.,TGCGCCAGCAGCTTGATGGGGGTGAACACTGAAGCTTTCTTT,CASSLMGVNTEAFF
TRBV7-9,.,TRBJ2-7,.,TGTGCCAGCAGCCGTAGGACCCTCTCGAACTCCTACGAGCAGTACTTC,CASSRRTLSNSYEQYF
TRBV29-1,.,TRBJ1-1,.,TGCAGCGTTGAAGTGGAGCTAAACACTGAAGCTTTCTTT,CSVEVELNTEAFF
TRBV15,.,TRBJ2-3,.,TGTGCCACCAGCAGTCTTCAGGCTAGCACAGATACGCAGTATTTT,CATSSLQASTDTQYF
TRBV6-5,.,TRBJ1-2,.,TGTGCCAGCAAATCCCAGGGATCGCCTATGCAGTACACCTTC,CASKSQGSPMQYTF
TRBV18,once,TRBJ1-4,.,TGTGCCAGCTCACCCTATCAACCAGGAAATAATGAAAAACTGTTTTTT,CASSPYQPGNNEKLFF
TRBV13,.,TRBJ2-7,.,TGTGCCAGCAGCTTAGGTTCGTTGCACGAGCAGTACTTC,CASSLGSLHEQYF
TRBV19,.,TRBJ2-7,.,TGTGCCAGTAGTATATATCGGGGCGGTGCCTACGAGCAGTACTTC,CASSIYRGGAYEQYF
TRBV6-5,.,TRBJ2-7,.,TGTGCCAGCAGTTACTCGCTAGCAGAAGCCTACGAGCAGTACTTC,CASSYSLAEAYEQYF
TRBV5-1,.,TRBJ2-5,.,TGCGCCAGCAGCTCCCCGATGGAGCAAGAGACCCAGTACTTC,CASSSPMEQETQYF
TRBV7-9,once,TRBJ2-3,TRBD1,TGTGCCAGCACCATTTCAGGGGGAGATACGCAGTATTTT,CASTISGGDTQYF
TRBV6-1,.,TRBJ2-7,.,TGTGCCAGCAGCCCTGGTTTGGGTTACGAGCAGTACTTC,CASSPGLGYEQYF
TRBV5-1,.,TRBJ2-7,.,TGCGCCAGCAGCTTGGCTCAGTCAAGCGAGCAGTACTTC,CASSLAQSSEQYF
TRBV2,.,TRBJ1-5,TRBD1,TGTGCCAGCAACACACAGGGGCTCAGCCAGCCCCAGCATTTT,CASNTQGLSQPQHF
TRBV5-1,.,TRBJ2-7,TRBD2,TGCGCCAGCAGCCCGACTAGCGGGAGGGACGAGCAGTACTTC,CASSPTSGRDEQYF
TRBV2,.,TRBJ1-3,TRBD1,TGTGCCAGCATCCGAGGACAGGGATTTCTTCCCTCTGGAAACACCATATATTTT,CASIRGQGFLPSGNTIYF
TRBV10-3,few,TRBJ1-5,.,TGTGCCATCAGCCGGGACAAGTATAGCAATCAGCCCCAGCATTTT,CAISRDKYSNQPQHF
TRBV5-1,.,TRBJ2-7,.,TGCGCCAGCAGCTTGGTAGCGAGCTACGAGCAGTACTTC,CASSLVASYEQYF
TRBV30,.,TRBJ1-2,.,TGTGCCTGGAGTGTACAGTTGGGGACGGGGGATGGCTACACCTTC,CAWSVQLGTGDGYTF
TRBV6-5,.,TRBJ2-7,TRBD1,TGTGCCAGCAGCCGGACAGGGGGGATCTACGAGCAGTACTTC,CASSRTGGIYEQYF
TRBV10-3,.,TRBJ2-5,.,TGTGCCATCAGCGACAGAGACCAAGAGACCCAGTACTTC,CAISDRDQETQYF
TRBV28,.,TRBJ1-2,TRBD1,TGTGCCAGCAGCATAAACAGGGGTGATTTGGCTGGCTACACCTTC,CASSINRGDLAGYTF
TRBV6-5,.,TRBJ2-3,.,TGTGCCAGCAGTTACTCGAGGGGTCGGTTCACAGATACGCAGTATTTT,CASSYSRGRFTDTQYF
TRBV28,.,TRBJ1-6,.,TGTGCCAGCAATACAAACCGGGACGGACTCAATTCACCCCTCCACTTT,CASNTNRDGLNSPLHF
TRBV2,.,TRBJ1-1,.,TGTGCCAGCAGTGAGGTGGTGAACACTGAAGCTTTCTTT,CASSEVVNTEAFF
TRBV9,.,TRBJ1-1,.,TGTGCCAGCAGCCCCATGAGACAGGCTTTGCTCTTT,CASSPMRQALLF
TRBV2,.,TRBJ1-2,.,TGTGCCAGCACCACCCCTACCCTGGCCAACTATGGCTACACCTTC,CASTTPTLANYGYTF
TRBV5-1,.,TRBJ2-1,.,TGCGCCAGCAGCTTGGTAACGGGGGACAATGAGCAGTTCTTC,CASSLVTGDNEQFF
TRBV23-1,.,TRBJ1-4,.,TGCGCCAGCAGTCACGAGGGAAGCCCTAATGAAAAACTGTTTTTT,CASSHEGSPNEKLFF
TRBV9,.,TRBJ1-2,.,TGTGCCAGCAGCGTAGTAACCCAGTTCTATGGCTACACCTTC,CASSVVTQFYGYTF
TRBV19,once,TRBJ2-7,TRBD2,TGTGCCAGTAGTTTCGGGACTAGCGGGAGTTACGAGCAGTACTTC,CASSFGTSGSYEQYF
TRBV29-1,.,TRBJ1-2,.,TGCAGCGTTGCAGGGACGGACTATGGCTACACCTTC,CSVAGTDYGYTF
TRBV7-2,many,TRBJ1-2,.,TGTGCCAGCAGCCTTACAACAGCTCCCCTCGGCTACACCTTC,CASSLTTAPLGYTF
TRBV9,.,TRBJ2-1,TRBD2,TGTGCCAGCAGCGCGTTGGCGGGGGATAACAATGAGCAGTTCTTC,CASSALAGDNNEQFF
TRBV6-1,.,TRBJ2-7,TRBD1,TGTGCCAGCAGTCGGACAGGGGGCGAGCAGTACTTC,CASSRTGGEQYF
TRBV19,.,TRBJ1-2,.,TGTGCCAGTAGTATAGATAAGCCGCCCAGGGTCGATGGCTACACCTTC,CASSIDKPPRVDGYTF
TRBV2,.,TRBJ2-2,TRBD1,TGTGCCAGCAAAGGCACGTCAGGGGGTCCGACCGGGGAGCTGTTTTTT,CASKGTSGGPTGELFF
TRBV30,.,TRBJ2-7,.,TGTGCCTGGAGCGAAGGACATGGGGAAGGCTACGAGCAGTACTTC,CAWSEGHGEGYEQYF
TRBV30,.,TRBJ1-4,.,TGTGCCTGGAGTGTCCCCTGGGATGAAAAACTGTTTTTT,CAWSVPWDEKLFF
TRBV2,.,TRBJ2-3,.,TGTGCCAGCAGTCCCATAAGGGATACGCAGTATTTT,CASSPIRDTQYF
TRBV14,.,TRBJ2-7,.,TGTGCCAGCAGCCAAACGGGGGCCTGGGGCGAGCAGTACTTC,CASSQTGAWGEQYF
TRBV5-6,.,TRBJ2-7,.,TGTGCCAGCAGCTTGCCAGGCGGGACTCACTCCTACGAGCAGTACTTC,CASSLPGGTHSYEQYF
TRBV4-1,.,TRBJ1-4,.,TGCGCCAGCAGCCACTCTTCCTCCCAGGGGCCTAATGAAAAACTGTTTTTT,CASSHSSSQGPNEKLFF
TRBV28,few,TRBJ1-2,TRBD1,TGTGCCAGCAGTTTAAGGGACAGGTATGGCTACACCTTC,CASSLRDRYGYTF
TRBV4-1,.,TRBJ1-2,.,TGCGCCACCCACCCGGGAATCGGGGGCCGGAGGGGCTATGGCTACACCTTC,CATHPGIGGRRGYGYTF
TRBV5-1,.,TRBJ2-1,TRBD2,TGCGCCAGCAGCCGGACTAGAACTGACAATGAGCAGTTCTTC,CASSRTRTDNEQFF
TRBV2,.,TRBJ2-5,.,TGTGCCAGCCCAGCGGTGCTTTTGGCCGGGACCCAGTACTTC,CASPAVLLAGTQYF
TRBV6-1,.,TRBJ2-1,.,TGTGCCAGCAGAAAGACGGAAGAGCAGTTCTTC,CASRKTEEQFF
TRBV15,.,TRBJ2-4,TRBD2,TGTGCCACCAGCAGTGGGACTAGCGGGAGGACCACAACCATTCAGTACTTC,CATSSGTSGRTTTIQYF
TRBV6-5,.,TRBJ1-2,.,TGTGCCAGCAGTTACGCCGCAGGCTATGGCTACACCTTC,CASSYAAGYGYTF
TRBV14,.,TRBJ1-1,.,TGTGCCAGCAGCCAAGAGGGACACACCCGGCGGTGGAACACTGAAGCTTTCTTT,CASSQEGHTRRWNTEAFF
TRBV5-4,.,TRBJ1-2,.,TGTGCCAGCAGCTTGGCCCTAGCTAACTATGGCTACACCTTC,CASSLALANYGYTF
TRBV10-2,.,TRBJ2-3,TRBD2,TGCGCCAGCAGGCCCCTTAGCGGGAGTCTATTGGAGACAGATACGCAGTATTTT,CASRPLSGSLLETDTQYF
TRBV30,.,TRBJ2-5,.,TGTGCCTTCTCAAAGGGACCCCAAGAGACCCAGTACTTC,CAFSKGPQETQYF
TRBV30,.,TRBJ1-2,.,TGTGCCTGGAGTGCCAGGGGCCGACCCTATGGCTACACCTTC,CAWSARGRPYGYTF